Below, one T cell receptor beta chain is given with its context. V was trimmed by 2 bases and J by 6 bases, leaving 11 bases between them. CDR3 length: 14 amino acids. This sample is part of a study of T-cell memory formation after mild COVID-19. Each CDR3 protein gets one entry after TCRdb re-called the 5' RACE reads with MiXCR. The sample records about 430,000 distinct CDR3 sequences, approximately 19% being singletons. This rearrangement joins TRBV12-3 or TRBV12-4 to TRBJ1-5, with D uncertain. The receptor comes from a man younger than 35 who had mild COVID-19 (a few samples of this study predate the infection). Cell type and time point are not known. The specimen was PBMCs or a T cell subset sorted from them (not recorded which). The CDR3 sequence: CASSLSAPSQPQHF. The CDR3 bases are TGTGCCAGCAGTTTATCGGCCCCCAGTCAGCCCCAGCATTTT.